This entry lists 26 T cell receptor beta chains sequenced from one sample in a study of beta chain features in type 1 diabetes. Study-wide points: Type 1 diabetes patients had moderately but significantly shorter TCRB CDR3s in all four CD4+ subsets.

These receptors are not linked to any known antigen. cDNA synthesis used the whole RNA isolate, giving expressed TCRB sequences. Produced via immunoSEQ multiplex PCR; TCRdb's table is partial and in-frame only. The sample holds around 160,000 clones, 6.5% to 10% seen once. The material sequenced was central memory CD4+ T cells from blood. These receptors all stem from a woman aged 18-29 years with type 1 diabetes.

The chain combines TRBV18 with TRBJ2-5, with 7 bases fitting TRBD1. This CDR3 comprises 14 residues. The V and J ends lost 2 bases and 2 bases, in that order; junction bases with no gene match: 2. Germline CDR1 is KGHSH and CDR2 is LQKENI. The CDR3 nucleotides are TGTGCCAGCTCACCAGGGACAGAGCAAGAGACCCAGTACTTC. Protein sequence: CASSPGTEQETQYF.

This clone was seen a handful of times. V gene TRBV6-6 combines with J gene TRBJ1-5, with D possibly TRBD1 on 6 matching bases. V was cut by 5 bases and J by 7 bases, with 12 bases left in between. The CDR3 is 13 residues long. Germline V gene lookup returns CDR1 MNHNY and CDR2 SVGAGI (reference sequence). The CDR3 DNA reads TGTGCCAGCAGTACACAGGGTCAGCAGCCCCAGCATTTT. It codes for CASSTQGQQPQHF.

The chain recombines TRBV11-2 with TRBJ2-3; tentatively, D is TRBD2 (6 bases). V was cut by 3 bases and J by 0 bases, with 19 bases left in between. Germline V lookup: CDR1 SGHAT, CDR2 FQNNGV. The CDR3 runs to 18 residues. The CDR3 protein is CASSFGLVPGESTDTQYF. CDR3 DNA sequence: TGTGCCAGCAGCTTCGGGTTGGTTCCGGGAGAGAGCACAGATACGCAGTATTTT.

Only a few counts were recorded for this clone. J is TRBJ2-7 and V is TRBV4-1; 10 nucleotides line up with TRBD2. The CDR3 has 14 residues. Germline V gives CDR1 MGHRA, CDR2 YSYEKL. The V gene end was trimmed by 5 bases and the J gene end by 4 bases; junction bases not matched to a gene: 5. The CDR3 bases are TGCGCCAGCAGCGCAGGACTAGCGGAATACGAGCAGTACTTC. Translating it yields CASSAGLAEYEQYF.

The rearrangement links TRBV29-1 to TRBJ1-2; TRBD1 aligns across 8 bases. Trimming removed 6 bases from V and 2 bases from J; junction bases left unmatched: 5. The CDR3 totals 13 residues. Per the germline V gene, CDR1 is SQVTM and CDR2 is ANQGSEA. The CDR3 region is CSVGDRNNYGYTF. The CDR3 DNA follows: TGCAGCGTGGGGGACAGGAACAACTATGGCTACACCTTC. The whole variable domain, remainder taken from reference TRBV29-1 and TRBJ1-2, is SAVISQKPSRDICQRGTSLTIQCQVDSQVTMMFWYRQQPGQSLTLIATANQGSEATYESGFVIDKFPISRPNLTFSTLTVSNMSPEDSSIYLCSVGDRNNYGYTFGSGTRLTVV.

This clone was observed a handful of times. V and J are TRBV15 and TRBJ1-1; D is unclear. Germline CDR1 and CDR2: LNHNV and YYDKDF (reference sequence). Trimming took off 2 bases at V and 4 bases at J, with 20 bases between the two ends. The CDR3 has 17 residues. The CDR3 protein is CATSRPGEVDVRTEAFF. For the CDR3, the DNA is TGTGCCACCAGCAGACCCGGGGAGGTCGATGTACGCACTGAAGCTTTCTTT.

This clone occurred a few times. V gene TRBV11-2 combines with J gene TRBJ2-3; 12 bases align to TRBD2. CDR1 SGHAT and CDR2 FQNNGV come from the germline V gene. J was trimmed by 3 bases and V by 6 bases; bases with no gene match: 4. The CDR3 sequence is 15 residues long. CDR3 region: CASSWLAGGTDTQYF. The CDR3 coding sequence is TGTGCCAGCAGTTGGCTAGCGGGAGGGACAGATACGCAGTATTTT.

The chain is built from TRBV4-1 and TRBJ2-3; 10 positions match TRBD2. With 5 bases clipped from V and 4 bases from J, the junction kept 9 bases outside the gene matches. The CDR3 length is 16 residues. Per the germline V gene, CDR1 is MGHRA and CDR2 is YSYEKL. The CDR3 sequence: CASSARLAGASDTQYF. The CDR3 nucleotides are TGCGCCAGCAGCGCTCGACTAGCGGGTGCCTCAGATACGCAGTATTTT.

This clone appeared a few times. The rearrangement links TRBV11-3 to TRBJ2-3, with D possibly matching TRBD1 (6 bases). CDR3 length: 15 amino acids. Trimming took 5 bases from V and 1 from J, leaving 13 bases between them. CDR1 SGHNT and CDR2 YENEEA come from the germline V gene. This CDR3 is CASSLRAGGTDTQYF. CDR3 DNA: TGTGCCAGCAGCCTCCGCGCAGGGGGCACAGATACGCAGTATTTT.

The chain's CDR3 is CASSFYLAYEQYF. DNA of the CDR3: TGTGCCAGCAGCTTTTACCTAGCATACGAGCAGTACTTC. V and J are TRBV7-9 and TRBJ2-7; tentative D call: TRBD2 (5 bases). This CDR3 comprises 13 residues. Germline-derived CDR1 and CDR2 are SEHNR and FQNEAQ (reference sequence). Trimming cost V 3 bases and J 4 bases, with 10 bases left between them. The whole variable domain, remainder taken from reference TRBV7-9 and TRBJ2-7, is DTGVSQNPRHKITKRGQNVTFRCDPISEHNRLYWYRQTLGQGPEFLTYFQNEAQLEKSRLLSDRFSAERPKGSFSTLEIQRTEQGDSAMYLCASSFYLAYEQYFGPGTRLTVT.

A few counts support this clone. J is TRBJ1-5 and V is TRBV7-2, with D possibly TRBD1 on 5 matching bases. Trimming cost V 5 bases and J 0 bases, with 14 bases left between them. Looked up from germline, CDR1 is SGHTA and CDR2 is FQGNSA. The CDR3 length is 16 residues. DNA of the CDR3: TGTGCCAGCAGCCTACAGGCGACAGTTAGCAATCAGCCCCAGCATTTT. Translated: CASSLQATVSNQPQHF.

The table lists this clone with a few counts. The chain links TRBV5-1 to TRBJ2-2; TRBD2 is a possible D gene (6 bases). The CDR3 length is 16 residues. Looked up from germline, CDR1 is SGHRS and CDR2 is YFSETQ. V was trimmed by 4 bases and J by 1 base, leaving 14 bases between them. This CDR3 is CASSAGTRMNTGELFF. As DNA, the CDR3 is TGCGCCAGCAGCGCTGGGACTCGCATGAACACCGGGGAGCTGTTTTTT.

The rearrangement joins TRBV9 to TRBJ2-3, with a possible D match to TRBD1 (6 bases). The CDR3 has 16 amino acids. V shed 0 bases and J shed 0 bases, with 11 bases lying between them. Germline lookup yields CDR1 SGDLS and CDR2 YYNGEE. CDR3 protein: CASSVGTGSSTDTQYF. The CDR3 nucleotides are TGTGCCAGCAGCGTAGGCACAGGGTCTAGCACAGATACGCAGTATTTT.

This clone has a handful of counts. This chain uses TRBV7-2 with TRBJ2-1; 10 bases agree with TRBD2. With 5 bases clipped from V and 5 bases from J, the junction kept 6 bases outside the gene matches. This CDR3 region has 15 residues. CDR1 and CDR2 from the germline V gene are SGHTA and FQGNSA. The CDR3 is CASSPRTSGNNEQFF. The CDR3 nucleotides are TGTGCCAGCAGCCCGCGGACTAGCGGAAACAATGAGCAGTTCTTC. Combining the CDR3 with reference TRBV7-2 and TRBJ2-1 gives the whole variable domain GAGVSQSPSNKVTEKGKDVELRCDPISGHTALYWYRQSLGQGLEFLIYFQGNSAPDKSGLPSDRFSAERTGGSVSTLTIQRTQQEDSAVYLCASSPRTSGNNEQFFGPGTRLTVL.

This chain connects TRBV30 to TRBJ1-1, with 9 bases lining up with TRBD1. The CDR3 sequence is 13 residues long. The junction had 2 bases not matched to a gene; V was cut back by 2 bases and J by 4 bases. Germline-derived CDR1 and CDR2 are GTSNPN and SVGIG (reference sequence). The CDR3, as DNA: TGTGCCTGGAGTAGACAGGGGGGCACTGAAGCTTTCTTT. Amino acid sequence: CAWSRQGGTEAFF.

There are a few counts of this clone. J is TRBJ1-1 and V is TRBV4-3, with TRBD1 identical over 9 bases. V trimming: 0 bases; J trimming: 0 bases; junction bases outside the gene matches: 5. The CDR3 is made up of 17 amino acids. The germline V gene has CDR1 LGHNA and CDR2 YSLEER. CDR3 sequence reads: CASSQETGGPMNTEAFF. The CDR3 region has the DNA TGCGCCAGCAGCCAAGAGACAGGGGGGCCCATGAACACTGAAGCTTTCTTT.

This clone was counted between two and nine times. The rearrangement joins TRBV7-2 to TRBJ2-2; TRBD1 matches at 7 bases. The CDR3 sequence is 15 residues long. Germline trimming cut 7 bases from V and 2 bases from J; bases unmatched to any gene: 7. The germline CDR1 and CDR2 sequences are SGHTA and FQGNSA. The CDR3 DNA is TGTGCCAGCATCCGGGACAGCAGAAACACCGGGGAGCTGTTTTTT. Translation: CASIRDSRNTGELFF.

The sample holds a few counts of this clone. The chain has TRBV29-1 and TRBJ1-2; weak D call: TRBD1 (6 bases). This CDR3 has 13 amino acids. Trimming took 2 bases from V and 4 from J, leaving 11 bases between them. Germline V lookup: CDR1 SQVTM, CDR2 ANQGSEA. This CDR3 is CSVEWTAAYGYTF. DNA for the CDR3: TGCAGCGTTGAATGGACAGCAGCCTATGGCTACACCTTC.

The chain carries TRBV5-1 and TRBJ2-2; the match to TRBD2 covers 9 bases. Germline V CDR1 and CDR2: SGHRS, YFSETQ. The CDR3 has 15 residues. J was trimmed by 3 bases and V by 3 bases; bases with no gene match: 3. The CDR3 spells CASSSTSGHTGELFF. In DNA, the CDR3 is TGCGCCAGCAGCTCGACTAGCGGACACACCGGGGAGCTGTTTTTT.

The chain couples TRBV19 to TRBJ2-1, with 11 bases lining up with TRBD2. V lost 8 bases, J lost 8 bases, and 8 bases stayed unmatched. Germline-derived CDR1 and CDR2 are LNHDA and SQIVND (reference sequence). The CDR3 has 14 residues. The CDR3 loop is CASRLAGGLHEQFF. The CDR3 DNA is TGTGCCAGTCGATTAGCGGGGGGGCTCCATGAGCAGTTCTTC.

This clone was recorded a few times. Here the CDR3 reads CSVEDTPGTGRGGYTF. The CDR3 DNA is TGCAGCGTTGAAGATACCCCGGGGACAGGCAGAGGAGGCTACACCTTC. J is TRBJ1-2 and V is TRBV29-1, with TRBD1 matching over 8 bases. From germline, CDR1 is SQVTM and CDR2 ANQGSEA. This CDR3 comprises 16 residues. Losses at the gene ends were 0 bases for V and 8 bases for J; bases not matched to a gene: 14.

This chain connects TRBV5-1 to TRBJ2-3, with TRBD1 matching over 10 bases. CDR1 is SGHRS, CDR2 YFSETQ, per germline. The CDR3 extends over 16 amino acids. V trimming: 3 bases; J trimming: 2 bases; junction bases outside the gene matches: 6. In nucleotides, the CDR3 is TGCGCCAGCAGCTCGCAGGGACAGGGGCCCACAGATACGCAGTATTTT. Translating it yields CASSSQGQGPTDTQYF.

In this sample, this clone turned up a few times. The chain combines TRBV7-8 with TRBJ2-3; D is possibly TRBD2 (6 bases). Germline CDR1 SGHVS, CDR2 FQNEAQ. Trimming shortened V by 5 bases and J by 6 bases, and 15 bases separated the two germline ends. The CDR3 is made up of 14 amino acids. The CDR3 bases are TGTGCCAGCAGCACCTTTGGAGGGACGGATACGCAGTATTTT. This translates into CASSTFGGTDTQYF.

A few counts support this clone. This chain joins TRBV28 and TRBJ1-2, with a weak D call TRBD1 (5 bases). CDR3 size: 14 residues. V was trimmed by 4 bases and J by 4 bases, leaving 13 bases between them. From germline, CDR1 is MDHEN and CDR2 SYDVKM. The CDR3 is CASSSGLIGYGYTF. CDR3 nucleotide sequence: TGTGCCAGCAGTTCGGGACTAATTGGCTATGGCTACACCTTC.

The chain is built from TRBV6-1 and TRBJ2-3; 7 bases are shared with TRBD2. Germline CDR1 MNHNS, CDR2 SASEGT. This CDR3 has 15 residues. V was clipped by 6 bases and J by 7 bases; unmatched bases: 13. The chain's CDR3 is CASRIAGTPANTQYF. CDR3 nucleotides: TGTGCCAGCAGGATAGCGGGCACCCCGGCAAATACGCAGTATTTT.

This clone was counted ten times or more. V is TRBV29-1 and J is TRBJ2-3; possible D gene TRBD2, 5 bases. The length of the CDR3 is 12 residues. CDR1 and CDR2 from the germline V gene are SQVTM and ANQGSEA. Trimming cost V 5 bases and J 7 bases, with 13 bases left between them. In DNA, the CDR3 is TGCAGCGTTCGGCTCGTAGCGAATACGCAGTATTTT. Its translation: CSVRLVANTQYF.